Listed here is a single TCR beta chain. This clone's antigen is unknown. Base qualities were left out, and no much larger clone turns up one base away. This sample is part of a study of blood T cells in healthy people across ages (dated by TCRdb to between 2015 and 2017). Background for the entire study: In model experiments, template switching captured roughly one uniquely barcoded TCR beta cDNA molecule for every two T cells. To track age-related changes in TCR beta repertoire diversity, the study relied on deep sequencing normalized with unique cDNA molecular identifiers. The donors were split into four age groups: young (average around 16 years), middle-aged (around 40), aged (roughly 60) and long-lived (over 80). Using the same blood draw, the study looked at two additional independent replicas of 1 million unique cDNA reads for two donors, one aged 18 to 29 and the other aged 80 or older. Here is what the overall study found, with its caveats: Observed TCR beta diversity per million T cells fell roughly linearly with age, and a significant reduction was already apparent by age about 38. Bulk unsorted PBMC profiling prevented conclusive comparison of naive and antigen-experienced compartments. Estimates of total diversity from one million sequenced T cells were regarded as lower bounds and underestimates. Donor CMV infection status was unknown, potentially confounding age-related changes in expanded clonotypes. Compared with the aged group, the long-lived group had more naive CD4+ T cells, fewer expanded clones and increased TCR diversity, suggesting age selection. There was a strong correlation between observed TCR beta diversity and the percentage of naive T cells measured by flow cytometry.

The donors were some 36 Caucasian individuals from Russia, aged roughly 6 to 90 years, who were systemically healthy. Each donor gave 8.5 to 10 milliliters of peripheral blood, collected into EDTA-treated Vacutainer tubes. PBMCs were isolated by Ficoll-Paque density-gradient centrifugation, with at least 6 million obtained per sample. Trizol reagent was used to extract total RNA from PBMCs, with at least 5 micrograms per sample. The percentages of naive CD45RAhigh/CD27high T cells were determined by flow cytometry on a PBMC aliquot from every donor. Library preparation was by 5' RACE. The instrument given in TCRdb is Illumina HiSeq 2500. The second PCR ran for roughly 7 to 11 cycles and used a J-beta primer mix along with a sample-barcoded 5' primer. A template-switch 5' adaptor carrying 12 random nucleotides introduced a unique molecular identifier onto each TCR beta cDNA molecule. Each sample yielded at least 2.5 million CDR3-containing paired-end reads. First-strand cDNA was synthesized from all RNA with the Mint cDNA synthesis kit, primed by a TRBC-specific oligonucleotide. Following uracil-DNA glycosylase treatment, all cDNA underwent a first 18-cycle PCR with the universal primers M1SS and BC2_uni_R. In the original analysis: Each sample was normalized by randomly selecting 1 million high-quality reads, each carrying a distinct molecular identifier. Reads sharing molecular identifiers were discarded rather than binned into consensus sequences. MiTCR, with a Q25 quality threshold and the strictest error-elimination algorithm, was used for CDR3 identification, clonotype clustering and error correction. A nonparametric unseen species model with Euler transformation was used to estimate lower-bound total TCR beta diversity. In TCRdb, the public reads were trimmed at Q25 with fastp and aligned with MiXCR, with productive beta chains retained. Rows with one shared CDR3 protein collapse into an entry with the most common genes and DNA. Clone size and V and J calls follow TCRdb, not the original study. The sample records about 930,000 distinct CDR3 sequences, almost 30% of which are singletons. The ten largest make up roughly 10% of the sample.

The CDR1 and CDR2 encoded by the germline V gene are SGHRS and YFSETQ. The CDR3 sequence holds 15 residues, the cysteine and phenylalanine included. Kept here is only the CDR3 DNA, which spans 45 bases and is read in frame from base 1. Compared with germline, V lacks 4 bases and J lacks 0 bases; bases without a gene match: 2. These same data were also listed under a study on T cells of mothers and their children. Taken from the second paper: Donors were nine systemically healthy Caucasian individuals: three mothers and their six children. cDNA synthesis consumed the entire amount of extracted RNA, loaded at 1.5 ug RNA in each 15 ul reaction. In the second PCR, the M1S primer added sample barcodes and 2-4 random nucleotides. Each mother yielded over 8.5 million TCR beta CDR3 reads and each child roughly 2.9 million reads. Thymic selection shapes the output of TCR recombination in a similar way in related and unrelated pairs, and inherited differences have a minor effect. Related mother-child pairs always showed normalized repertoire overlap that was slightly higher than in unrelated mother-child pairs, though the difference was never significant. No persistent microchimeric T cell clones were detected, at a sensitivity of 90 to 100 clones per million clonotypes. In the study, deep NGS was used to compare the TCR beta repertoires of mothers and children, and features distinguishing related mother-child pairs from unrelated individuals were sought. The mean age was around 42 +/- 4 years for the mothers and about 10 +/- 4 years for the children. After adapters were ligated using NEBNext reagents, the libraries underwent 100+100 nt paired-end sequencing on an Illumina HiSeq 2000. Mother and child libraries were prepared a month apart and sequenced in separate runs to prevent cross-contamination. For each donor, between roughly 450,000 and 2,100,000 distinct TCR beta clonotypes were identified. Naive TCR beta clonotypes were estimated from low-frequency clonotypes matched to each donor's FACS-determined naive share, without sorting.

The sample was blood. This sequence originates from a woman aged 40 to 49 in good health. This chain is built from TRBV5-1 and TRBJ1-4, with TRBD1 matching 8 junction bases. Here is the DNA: TGCGCCAGCAGCGTACAGGGGGCAACTAATGAAAAACTGTTTTTT. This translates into CASSVQGATNEKLFF.